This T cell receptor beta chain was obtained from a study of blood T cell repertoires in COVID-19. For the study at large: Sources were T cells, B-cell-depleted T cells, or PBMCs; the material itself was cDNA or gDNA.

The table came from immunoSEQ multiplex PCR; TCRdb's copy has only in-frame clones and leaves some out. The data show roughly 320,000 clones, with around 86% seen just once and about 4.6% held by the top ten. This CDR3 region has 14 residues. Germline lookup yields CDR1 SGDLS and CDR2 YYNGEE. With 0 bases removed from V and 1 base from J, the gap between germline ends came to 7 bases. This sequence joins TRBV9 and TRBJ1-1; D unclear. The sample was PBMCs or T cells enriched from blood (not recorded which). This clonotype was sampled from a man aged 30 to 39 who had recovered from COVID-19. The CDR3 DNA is TGTGCCAGCAGCGTAGGGGCGGGGAACACTGAAGCTTTCTTT. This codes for CASSVGAGNTEAFF.